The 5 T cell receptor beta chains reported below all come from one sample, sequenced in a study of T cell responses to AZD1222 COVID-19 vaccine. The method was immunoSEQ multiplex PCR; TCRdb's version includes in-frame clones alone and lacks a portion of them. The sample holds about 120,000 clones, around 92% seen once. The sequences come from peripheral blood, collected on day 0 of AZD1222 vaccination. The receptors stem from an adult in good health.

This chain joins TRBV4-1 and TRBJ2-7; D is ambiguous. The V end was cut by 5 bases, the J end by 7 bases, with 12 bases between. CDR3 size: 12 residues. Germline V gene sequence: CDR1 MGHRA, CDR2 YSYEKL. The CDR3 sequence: CASSFSLGEQYF. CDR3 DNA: TGCGCCAGCAGCTTCTCCCTGGGGGAGCAGTACTTC.

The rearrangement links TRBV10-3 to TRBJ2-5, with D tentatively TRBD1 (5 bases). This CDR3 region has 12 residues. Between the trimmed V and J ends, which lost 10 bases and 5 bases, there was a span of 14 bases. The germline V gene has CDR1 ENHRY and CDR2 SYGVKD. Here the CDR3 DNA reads TGTGCCACCCAGGAACCAGGGGAGACCCAGTACTTC. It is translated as CATQEPGETQYF.

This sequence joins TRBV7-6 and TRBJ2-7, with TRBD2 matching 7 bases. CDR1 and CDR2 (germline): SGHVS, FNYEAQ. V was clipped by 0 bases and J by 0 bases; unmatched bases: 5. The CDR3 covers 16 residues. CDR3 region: CASSLAGGTGSYEQYF. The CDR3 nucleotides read TGTGCCAGCAGCTTAGCGGGGGGGACGGGCTCCTACGAGCAGTACTTC.

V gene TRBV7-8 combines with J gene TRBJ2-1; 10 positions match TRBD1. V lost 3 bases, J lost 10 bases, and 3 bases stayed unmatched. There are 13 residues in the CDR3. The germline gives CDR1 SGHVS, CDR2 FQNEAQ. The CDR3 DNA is TGTGCCAGCAGCTTGGGACAGGGGTTGGAGCAGTTCTTC. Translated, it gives CASSLGQGLEQFF.

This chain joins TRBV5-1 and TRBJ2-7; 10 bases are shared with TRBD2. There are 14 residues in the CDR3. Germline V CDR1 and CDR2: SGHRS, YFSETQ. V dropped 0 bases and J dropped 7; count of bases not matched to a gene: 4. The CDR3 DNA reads TGCGCCAGCAGCTTGGCGCTAGCGGGAGAAGAGCAGTACTTC. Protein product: CASSLALAGEEQYF. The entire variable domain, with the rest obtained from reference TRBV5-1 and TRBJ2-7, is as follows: KAGVTQTPRYLIKTRGQQVTLSCSPISGHRSVSWYQQTPGQGLQFLFEYFSETQRNKGNFPGRFSGRQFSNSRSEMNVSTLELGDSALYLCASSLALAGEEQYFGPGTRLTVT.